This note documents a single TCR beta chain sequence. Original methodology: TCRs per sample had a median of around 100,000 and ranged from roughly 23,224 to 700,000. TCRdb reprocessed the RACE reads via MiXCR and lists one record per CDR3 protein. The V and J calls follow TCRdb's processing rather than the paper's. The sample includes around 250,000 distinct CDR3 sequences, about 9% of them seen just once. These data come from a study of human T cells and chemical hapten exposure. Trimming shortened V by 3 bases and J by 7 bases, and 14 bases separated the two germline ends. Looked up from germline, CDR1 is SGHRS and CDR2 is YFSETQ. The CDR3 extends over 15 amino acids. Time point: pre-sensitization, week 0. Regarding treatment: therapeutic diphenylcyclopropenone sensitization with weekly scalp DPC.

The clonotype was recovered from a woman aged 40 to 55 with alopecia areata. Some clones in this sample may be carry-over from other donors' samples. The sequencing used whole blood, collected in connection with sensitization to the hapten diphenylcyclopropenone (DPC). The chain uses TRBV5-1 and TRBJ1-6; the D is unclear. The CDR3 bases are TGCGCCAGCAGCTCCACCAGGACGGCCAATTCACCCCTCCACTTT. This encodes CASSSTRTANSPLHF.